These T cell receptor beta chains were read from a single sample in a study of T cell responses to AZD1222 COVID-19 vaccine. Generated by immunoSEQ multiplex PCR, the TCRdb table keeps only in-frame clones and is missing some. The data contain about 140,000 clones, about 92% of them singletons. Source: peripheral blood, taken on day 0 of AZD1222 vaccination. Receptor source: an adult in good health. The CDR3 runs from the conserved cysteine through the conserved F or W. The order of the fields is CDR3 DNA, CDR3 protein, J gene, D gene, V gene, clone size. A D gene is named only where the DNA matches it firmly. Clone size is not always given. Where it is, it says once, few, many or a class for expanded clones.

TGTGCCAGCAGCCGGGGCACCGGGGAGCTGTTTTTT | CASSRGTGELFF | TRBJ2-2 | . | TRBV5-4 | once
TGTGCCACCACAGGCGCAGGTTCTGGAAACACCATATATTTT | CATTGAGSGNTIYF | TRBJ1-3 | . | TRBV10-3 | .
TGTGCCAGCAGCCCCGCAGGCCGAGCGAGAAACACCGGGGAGCTGTTTTTT | CASSPAGRARNTGELFF | TRBJ2-2 | . | TRBV7-2 | .
TGCGCCAGCACGGGACAGATGAACACTGAAGCTTTCTTT | CASTGQMNTEAFF | TRBJ1-1 | TRBD1 | TRBV10-2 | .
TGTGCCAGCCGTAAAAAAGGGACGGGCCCAGATACGCAGTATTTT | CASRKKGTGPDTQYF | TRBJ2-3 | . | TRBV3-1/TRBV3-2 | .
TGTGCCAGCAGCGTAGATCTAGCGGGGGCAGGTCAAGAGACCCAGTACTTC | CASSVDLAGAGQETQYF | TRBJ2-5 | TRBD2 | TRBV9 | .
TGTGCCAGTAGTATAGATCGGGACAGCTTCTATGGCTACACCTTC | CASSIDRDSFYGYTF | TRBJ1-2 | TRBD1 | TRBV19 | .
TGTGCCAGCAGCTGGGACAGACAATACTATGGCTACACCTTC | CASSWDRQYYGYTF | TRBJ1-2 | TRBD1 | TRBV7-2 | .
TGCAGCGTTGCTGGAGCTCGAGGCACAAAAGGACACAGGTCGAACACTGAAGCTTTCTTT | CSVAGARGTKGHRSNTEAFF | TRBJ1-1 | . | TRBV29-1 | .
TGCAGTGCTAAGGGCCACACTGAAGCTTTCTTT | CSAKGHTEAFF | TRBJ1-1 | . | TRBV20-1 | .
TGTGCCAGCAGCTTATACGTAGGAGGCTACAATGAGCAGTTCTTC | CASSLYVGGYNEQFF | TRBJ2-1 | . | TRBV7-2 | .
TGTGCCAGCAGTGAAGGGGAGTATCAGCCCCAGCATTTT | CASSEGEYQPQHF | TRBJ1-5 | . | TRBV6-1 | few
TGTGCCAGCAGCTCAGGGGACGGTACAAAGGCTTTCTTT | CASSSGDGTKAFF | TRBJ1-1 | . | TRBV7-6 | .
TGCGCCAGCAGCCCCCCGGGACAGGAGGCGGGAAACACCATATATTTT | CASSPPGQEAGNTIYF | TRBJ1-3 | TRBD1 | TRBV5-1 | .
TGTGCCAGCGGGCCCTTAACAGGGTTCCCTGAAGCTTTCTTT | CASGPLTGFPEAFF | TRBJ1-1 | . | TRBV7-9 | .
TGTGCCAGCAGCCCCCCAGGGGGGTCCTACGAGCAGTACTTC | CASSPPGGSYEQYF | TRBJ2-7 | . | TRBV7-9 | once
TGTGCCAGCAGGGCAACCTACAGGGTGAACACTGAAGCTTTCTTT | CASRATYRVNTEAFF | TRBJ1-1 | . | TRBV6-5 | .
TGTGCCAGCACCAAGAACGAAGGGGACAGCCCCGGGGGGTACTTC | CASTKNEGDSPGGYF | TRBJ2-7 | . | TRBV2 | .
TGTGCCAGCAGCGGAAGCCGGGAAGAAAGCTCCTATAATTCACCCCTCCACTTT | CASSGSREESSYNSPLHF | TRBJ1-6 | . | TRBV7-2 | .
TGTGCCAGCAGTTATGGACCGCCTGGAAACACCATATATTTT | CASSYGPPGNTIYF | TRBJ1-3 | . | TRBV27 | .
TGTGCCAGCAGCCAAGGGGAGGGGACACACACCGGGGAGCTGTTTTTT | CASSQGEGTHTGELFF | TRBJ2-2 | . | TRBV3-1/TRBV3-2 | .
TGTGCCAGTAGTCCCATGGGGGGGGGTAACTATGGCTACACCTTC | CASSPMGGGNYGYTF | TRBJ1-2 | . | TRBV19 | .
TGTGCCAGCAGCGCCTACACGCGAGCGAACACTGAAGCTTTCTTT | CASSAYTRANTEAFF | TRBJ1-1 | . | TRBV28 | .
TGTGCCAGTAGTGGCGAGGGGCCGGGGCAGGTCAGAGAGACCCAGTACTTC | CASSGEGPGQVRETQYF | TRBJ2-5 | . | TRBV19 | .
TGTGCCAGCAGTTACTCAGTGGGGACTGAAGCTTTCTTT | CASSYSVGTEAFF | TRBJ1-1 | . | TRBV6-5 | .
TGCAGCGTTGAAGATTATTCTTGGGGGGGAGAAACTGAAGCTTTCTTT | CSVEDYSWGGETEAFF | TRBJ1-1 | . | TRBV29-1 | .
TGTGCCAGCAGCGGCCGAGGGGTTTATCAGCCCCAGCATTTT | CASSGRGVYQPQHF | TRBJ1-5 | . | TRBV9 | once
TGCGCCAGCAGCCCTTTCGACAGGTCCTCTGGAAACACCATATATTTT | CASSPFDRSSGNTIYF | TRBJ1-3 | . | TRBV4-1 | once
TGCAGCGTTGAAGATGGGTCGAAGACTGAAGCTTTCTTT | CSVEDGSKTEAFF | TRBJ1-1 | . | TRBV29-1 | .
TGTGCCAGCAGTTTTGGGGGACAGGGGGCTTATGGCTACACCTTC | CASSFGGQGAYGYTF | TRBJ1-2 | TRBD1 | TRBV28 | .
TGTGCCAGTAAAGCCGGGACAGGCCCCTACGAGCAGTACTTC | CASKAGTGPYEQYF | TRBJ2-7 | TRBD1 | TRBV19 | .
TGTGCCAGCAGTTACAGGGCTAGCGGGGGGCCGAAGGATACGCAGTATTTT | CASSYRASGGPKDTQYF | TRBJ2-3 | TRBD2 | TRBV6-2/TRBV6-3 | .
TGCGCCAGCAGCTTGGTTGCTAGCGGGGGGGCCGGGGAGACCCAGTACTTC | CASSLVASGGAGETQYF | TRBJ2-5 | TRBD2 | TRBV5-1 | .
TGTGCCTGGAGTGTACAGGAGAATTCACCCCTCCACTTT | CAWSVQENSPLHF | TRBJ1-6 | . | TRBV30 | .
TGTGCCAGCAGCCTAAGACCTACAGGGGGCAGTCAGCCCCAGCATTTT | CASSLRPTGGSQPQHF | TRBJ1-5 | TRBD1 | TRBV28 | once
TGTGCCTCGTCGACAGTGAACACTGAAGCTTTCTTT | CASSTVNTEAFF | TRBJ1-1 | . | TRBV6-5 | .
TGCAGTGCTAGTCGGACGGACAGTTCTTATTACGAGCAGTACTTC | CSASRTDSSYYEQYF | TRBJ2-7 | . | TRBV20-1 | .
TGTGCCAGCAGGGGACAGGGAACAACTAATGAAAAACTGTTTTTT | CASRGQGTTNEKLFF | TRBJ1-4 | TRBD1 | TRBV6-5 | few
TGTGCCAGCAAGACGGCGCCCCTCGGGAGCACAGATACGCAGTATTTT | CASKTAPLGSTDTQYF | TRBJ2-3 | . | TRBV2 | .
TGTGCCAGCAGTGCGGCGGGGACCTACGAGCAGTACTTC | CASSAAGTYEQYF | TRBJ2-7 | . | TRBV2 | few